The 28 T cell receptor beta chains presented below share a single source sample, sequenced in a study of T cell responses to AZD1222 COVID-19 vaccine. Produced via immunoSEQ multiplex PCR; TCRdb's table is partial and in-frame only. The sample lists 150,000 or so clones, about 90% seen once, with 5.2% in the top ten. The sample in question was peripheral blood, obtained on day 0 of AZD1222 vaccination. Receptors originate from an adult in good health.

The chain has TRBV19 and TRBJ2-3; a possible D gene is TRBD1 (6 bases). The CDR3 runs to 11 residues. Germline lookup yields CDR1 LNHDA and CDR2 SQIVND (reference sequence). Trimming took 7 bases from V and 7 from J, leaving 9 bases between them. The CDR3 region has the DNA TGTGCCAGTAAACAGGGTTATACGCAGTATTTT. Amino acid sequence: CASKQGYTQYF.

This chain uses TRBV4-2 with TRBJ1-1, with a possible D match to TRBD1 (5 bases). CDR1 is LGHNA and CDR2 is YNFKEQ in the germline V gene. The CDR3 has 16 residues. The germline V and J ends were trimmed by 0 bases and 2 bases, with 13 bases remaining between them. CDR3 DNA sequence: TGTGCCAGCAGCCAAGAAGCCGGGGCAGGAAACACTGAAGCTTTCTTT. Amino acids: CASSQEAGAGNTEAFF.

The rearrangement uses TRBV19 and TRBJ1-2; no reliable D call. The CDR3 has 14 residues. CDR1 LNHDA and CDR2 SQIVND come from the germline V gene (reference sequence). Trimming took 4 bases from V and 5 from J, leaving 14 bases between them. The CDR3 loop is CASSTAGPLYGYTF. The CDR3 DNA sequence: TGTGCCAGTAGTACAGCCGGGCCCTTATATGGCTACACCTTC.

The genes are TRBV28 and TRBJ2-1; the match to TRBD2 covers 10 bases. Looked up from germline, CDR1 is MDHEN and CDR2 is SYDVKM. V gave up 5 bases and J gave up 1 base; unmatched junction bases: 17. This CDR3 contains 20 residues. This CDR3 reads CASSLRWLAGEGGSYNEQFF. The CDR3 nucleotides read TGTGCCAGCAGTCTCCGATGGCTAGCGGGAGAGGGAGGTTCCTACAATGAGCAGTTCTTC.

The chain is built from TRBV5-5 and TRBJ1-4; D gene uncertain. This CDR3 is 15 amino acids long. The germline gives CDR1 SGHKS, CDR2 YYEKEE (reference sequence). The ends were cut back, 3 bases at V and 7 bases at J, with 16 bases in the middle. In DNA form, the CDR3 reads TGTGCCAGCAGCTCGGGAGAAAGCGCAAGTGAAAAACTGTTTTTT. This codes for CASSSGESASEKLFF.

The V call is TRBV4-3, the J call TRBJ2-6, with D possibly TRBD1 on 6 matching bases. Per the germline V gene, CDR1 is LGHNA and CDR2 is YSLEER. Trimming stripped 0 bases from V and 3 bases from J, with 15 bases between. This CDR3 has 18 amino acids. The DNA of the CDR3 is TGCGCCAGCAGCCAAGATTTACTTAGGGGGTTTGGGGCCAACGTCCTGACTTTC. It encodes CASSQDLLRGFGANVLTF.

The chain couples TRBV3-1 (or the pseudogene TRBV3-2) to TRBJ1-4; TRBD1 might be the D (6 bases). V lost 2 bases and J lost 2, with 15 bases in between. Germline assignment: CDR1 LGHDT and CDR2 YNNKEL (reference sequence). CDR3 length: 17 residues. CDR3 in DNA: TGTGCCAGCAGCCAATTATTCCCAGGGGTGACTAATGAAAAACTGTTTTTT. The encoded protein is CASSQLFPGVTNEKLFF.

This clone was seen more than once but under ten times. The rearrangement uses TRBV4-1 and TRBJ2-7; a possible D gene is TRBD2 (5 bases). Trimming removed 0 bases at V and 4 bases at J, with 10 bases between. Germline assignment: CDR1 MGHRA and CDR2 YSYEKL. There are 14 residues in the CDR3. The CDR3 bases are TGCGCCAGCAGCCAAGAGGTCGGGGTATACGAGCAGTACTTC. It yields the protein CASSQEVGVYEQYF.

This chain connects TRBV5-1 to TRBJ1-6, with D possibly matching TRBD1 (5 bases). Trimming removed 4 bases at V and 10 bases at J, with 15 bases between. The CDR3 is 14 amino acids. Germline V gene data show CDR1 as SGHRS and CDR2 as YFSETQ. CDR3 DNA: TGCGCCAGCAGCCCCGGGACGGGGGGATCACCCCTCCACTTT. This codes for CASSPGTGGSPLHF.

V gene TRBV29-1 combines with J gene TRBJ1-1; 8 positions agree with TRBD1. The J segment lost 6 bases and the V segment lost 1 base, leaving 4 bases of the junction unmatched. Germline V CDR1 and CDR2: SQVTM, ANQGSEA. The CDR3 extends over 13 amino acids. The CDR3 nucleotides read TGCAGCGTTGAAGCACAGGGGGAGTCTGAAGCTTTCTTT. This sequence encodes CSVEAQGESEAFF.

The rearrangement uses TRBV20-1 and TRBJ2-1; D gene uncertain. The CDR3 contains 10 residues. The V end was cut by 4 bases, the J end by 4 bases, with 2 bases between. Germline CDR1 reads DFQATT; CDR2 reads SNEGSKA (reference sequence). The CDR3 loop reads CSAKYNEQFF. CDR3 coding DNA: TGCAGTGCTAAGTACAATGAGCAGTTCTTC.

The genes are TRBV18 and TRBJ2-2, with a weak D call TRBD2 (6 bases). V lost 3 bases and J lost 3, with 8 bases in between. This CDR3 is built from 14 residues. In germline, CDR1 is KGHSH, CDR2 LQKENI. CDR3 protein: CASSPIADTGELFF. Here the CDR3 DNA reads TGTGCCAGCTCACCTATAGCGGACACCGGGGAGCTGTTTTTT.

This clone has just a few counts. Here the CDR3 DNA reads TGTGCCACCAGTGATTCCCCAAAGGGGTGGTACGAGCAGTACTTC. Translated: CATSDSPKGWYEQYF. J is TRBJ2-7 and V is TRBV24-1; the D gene is possibly TRBD1 (5 bases). The CDR3 runs 15 residues. The V and J ends lost 2 bases and 4 bases respectively, with 14 bases between them. CDR1 is KGHDR and CDR2 is SFDVKD in the germline V gene.

The CDR3 DNA follows: TGTGCCAGCAGCCAAGATCGCGGTCAGCCCCAGCATTTT. Protein sequence: CASSQDRGQPQHF. The chain combines TRBV3-1 (or the pseudogene TRBV3-2) with TRBJ1-5; D not resolved. The CDR3 loop spans 13 amino acids. Germline V gene data show CDR1 as LGHDT and CDR2 as YNNKEL (reference sequence). The germline V and J ends were trimmed by 0 bases and 6 bases, with 6 bases remaining between them.

The V call is TRBV5-1, the J call TRBJ1-2; tentatively, D is TRBD1 (5 bases). CDR3 length: 15 residues. The V and J ends lost 4 bases and 3 bases respectively, with 16 bases between them. Germline V gene lookup returns CDR1 SGHRS and CDR2 YFSETQ. CDR3 sequence (DNA): TGCGCCAGCAGCGCACACAGGAGGTCCGACTATGGCTACACCTTC. This gives the protein CASSAHRRSDYGYTF. Supplemented by reference TRBV5-1 and TRBJ1-2, the full variable domain reads KAGVTQTPRYLIKTRGQQVTLSCSPISGHRSVSWYQQTPGQGLQFLFEYFSETQRNKGNFPGRFSGRQFSNSRSEMNVSTLELGDSALYLCASSAHRRSDYGYTFGSGTRLTVV.

The V call is TRBV29-1, the J call TRBJ1-1; unclear D gene. CDR1 SQVTM and CDR2 ANQGSEA come from the germline V gene. V shed 3 bases and J shed 1 base, with 3 bases lying between them. The CDR3 is made up of 11 amino acids. CDR3 in amino acids: CSVEANTEAFF. The DNA of the CDR3 is TGCAGCGTTGAGGCGAACACTGAAGCTTTCTTT.

J is TRBJ1-2 and V is TRBV5-4; D perhaps matches TRBD1 (5 bases). Per germline, CDR1 SGHNT and CDR2 YYREEE (reference sequence). The CDR3 totals 15 residues. Between the trimmed V and J ends, which lost 4 bases and 0 bases, there was a span of 13 bases. The CDR3 DNA follows: TGTGCCAGCAGCCCGGCGGGGGATCCTAACTATGGCTACACCTTC. It yields the protein CASSPAGDPNYGYTF.

V is TRBV2 and J is TRBJ1-6, with no clear D. Germline V CDR1 and CDR2: SNHLY, FYNNEI. CDR3 size: 13 residues. Here the CDR3 DNA reads TGTGCGACGTGGGGCTCCTATAATTCACCCCTCCACTTT. Amino acids: CATWGSYNSPLHF.

The J gene is TRBJ1-6, the V gene TRBV7-2; TRBD1 agrees at 8 bases. V dropped 1 base and J dropped 11; count of bases not matched to a gene: 7. The length of the CDR3 is 15 residues. The germline V gene has CDR1 SGHTA and CDR2 FQGNSA. CDR3 protein: CASSLGQGFRAPLHF. The CDR3 DNA is TGTGCCAGCAGCTTAGGACAGGGGTTTCGAGCACCCCTCCACTTT.

The chain uses TRBV11-2 and TRBJ2-7; 11 bases line up with TRBD2. The CDR3 has 16 residues. Per germline, CDR1 SGHAT and CDR2 FQNNGV. Trimming removed 1 base from V and 4 bases from J; junction bases left unmatched: 6. Written as DNA, the CDR3 is TGTGCCAGCAGCTTAGGAGGTAGCGGGGGGGAATACGAGCAGTACTTC. It specifies CASSLGGSGGEYEQYF.

V usage is TRBV21-1 and J usage is TRBJ1-5; the table's D gene call, TRBD1, was not cross checked with the DNA. TRBV21-1 is given as a pseudogene. This CDR3 comprises 15 residues. The CDR3 DNA follows: TGTGCCAGCAGCAAGGGCGATTATAGCAATCAGCCCCAGCATTTT. The encoded protein is CASSKGDYSNQPQHF.

This rearrangement joins TRBV6-5 to TRBJ1-4; D perhaps matches TRBD1 (5 bases). The CDR3 extends over 16 amino acids. Trimming shortened V by 0 bases and J by 7 bases, and 15 bases separated the two germline ends. From germline, CDR1 is MNHEY and CDR2 SVGAGI. This CDR3 reads CASSYSIGIGAEKLFF. CDR3 DNA sequence: TGTGCCAGCAGTTACTCGATAGGGATAGGGGCTGAAAAACTGTTTTTT.

The chain employs TRBV13 and TRBJ1-2; no clear D gene. V was clipped by 5 bases and J by 3 bases, with 13 bases between them. The CDR3 runs 14 residues. Germline V gene sequence: CDR1 PRHDT, CDR2 FYEKMQ (reference sequence). The CDR3: CASSLASSDYGYTF. The CDR3 bases are TGTGCCAGCAGCCTAGCCTCCAGCGACTATGGCTACACCTTC. The complete variable domain, with remaining parts taken from reference TRBV13 and TRBJ1-2, reads AAGVIQSPRHLIKEKRETATLKCYPIPRHDTVYWYQQGPGQDPQFLISFYEKMQSDKGSIPDRFSAQQFSDYHSELNMSSLELGDSALYFCASSLASSDYGYTFGSGTRLTVV.

The chain has TRBV5-6 and TRBJ2-7, with D unclear. V was cut by 0 bases and J by 2 bases, with 6 bases left in between. The germline CDR1 and CDR2 sequences are SGHDT and YYEEEE. The CDR3 consists of 13 residues. CDR3 region: CASSLETAYEQYF. CDR3 in DNA: TGTGCCAGCAGCTTGGAAACAGCCTACGAGCAGTACTTC.

This clone occurred once. The chain recombines TRBV7-2 with TRBJ2-5; 11 bases line up with TRBD2. The junction had 5 bases not matched to a gene; V was cut back by 1 base and J by 7 bases. Germline-derived CDR1 and CDR2 are SGHTA and FQGNSA. This CDR3 is 15 amino acids long. Here the CDR3 DNA reads TGTGCCAGCAGCTTAGTAGCGGGGGGGCCAGGGACCCAGTACTTC. Translation gives CASSLVAGGPGTQYF.

This clone was observed a single time. This chain uses TRBV9 with TRBJ2-1, with 10 bases identical to TRBD2. The J segment lost 3 bases and the V segment lost 4 bases, leaving 16 bases of the junction unmatched. Germline V lookup: CDR1 SGDLS, CDR2 YYNGEE. This CDR3 is built from 19 residues. CDR3 coding DNA: TGTGCCAGCAGCCCGGTGGAAGCGGGAGGGCCCCGCTACTACAATGAGCAGTTCTTC. Its protein product is CASSPVEAGGPRYYNEQFF.

The chain is built from TRBV11-2 and TRBJ2-7; D might be TRBD2 (6 bases). The CDR3 runs to 15 residues. V was clipped by 3 bases and J by 2 bases, with 14 bases between them. In germline, CDR1 is SGHAT, CDR2 FQNNGV. The CDR3 sequence is CASSFYAGPTYEQYF. CDR3 in DNA: TGTGCCAGCAGCTTCTATGCGGGGCCTACCTACGAGCAGTACTTC.

The chain recombines TRBV3-1 (or the pseudogene TRBV3-2) with TRBJ1-2; no reliable D call. Germline-derived CDR1 and CDR2 are LGHDT and YNNKEL (reference sequence). V shed 0 bases and J shed 7 bases, with 12 bases lying between them. The CDR3 has 14 residues. The CDR3 protein is CASSQDGGSGGYTF. In DNA, the CDR3 is TGTGCCAGCAGCCAAGATGGCGGTTCGGGTGGCTACACCTTC.